The 14 T cell receptor beta chains listed next were all sequenced from one sample in a study of blood T cell repertoires in COVID-19. The table came from immunoSEQ multiplex PCR; TCRdb's copy has only in-frame clones and leaves some out. The table has fewer than 150,000 clones, nearly 85% seen once. The sequenced material came from PBMCs or T cells enriched from blood (not recorded which). Every receptor here comes from a man aged 50 to 59 in a cohort exposed to, infected with or recovered from COVID-19 (not recorded which).

The table lists this clone with a few counts. J is TRBJ2-7 and V is TRBV5-1; tentative D call: TRBD2 (5 bases). The CDR3 covers 14 residues. Per the germline V gene, CDR1 is SGHRS and CDR2 is YFSETQ. Trimming stripped 4 bases from V and 3 bases from J, with 14 bases between. CDR3 coding DNA: TGCGCCAGCAGCCCCCGGCGAGGGCTCTACGAGCAGTACTTC. This gives the protein CASSPRRGLYEQYF. The whole variable domain, filled in from reference TRBV5-1 and TRBJ2-7, reads KAGVTQTPRYLIKTRGQQVTLSCSPISGHRSVSWYQQTPGQGLQFLFEYFSETQRNKGNFPGRFSGRQFSNSRSEMNVSTLELGDSALYLCASSPRRGLYEQYFGPGTRLTVT.

V gene TRBV6-5 combines with J gene TRBJ1-1; 7 bases fit TRBD1. In germline, CDR1 is MNHEY, CDR2 SVGAGI. V lost 6 bases and J lost 7; bases outside the gene matches: 5. The CDR3 sequence is 12 residues long. The CDR3 nucleotides read TGTGCCAGCAGCCCACAGGGGAGTGAAGCTTTCTTT. Residues: CASSPQGSEAFF.

V and J are TRBV3-1 (or the pseudogene TRBV3-2) and TRBJ1-2; TRBD1 might be the D (5 bases). In germline, CDR1 is LGHDT, CDR2 YNNKEL (reference sequence). Deletions cut 4 bases from V and 8 bases from J, with 17 bases between. The CDR3 covers 14 residues. The CDR3 DNA reads TGTGCCAGCAGCCTTATGGGGGAGGGGAAAGGCTACACCTTC. It specifies CASSLMGEGKGYTF.

The CDR3 DNA reads as TGTGCCAGCAGCATAAGCCCGGGGATAGATACGCAGTATTTT. Translated, it gives CASSISPGIDTQYF. The chain employs TRBV11-3 and TRBJ2-3, with a possible D match to TRBD2 (5 bases). Germline values: CDR1 SGHNT, CDR2 YENEEA. This CDR3 has 14 residues. Trimming stripped 5 bases from V and 5 bases from J, with 14 bases between.

V usage is TRBV24-1 and J usage is TRBJ2-2; D unresolved. Deletions cut 5 bases from V and 5 bases from J, with 5 bases between. The CDR3 runs 12 residues. Germline V gene sequence: CDR1 KGHDR, CDR2 SFDVKD. The CDR3 reads CATSGRTGELFF. DNA of the CDR3: TGTGCCACCAGTGGCCGGACCGGGGAGCTGTTTTTT.

The chain combines TRBV27 with TRBJ1-4; the D gene is possibly TRBD1 (6 bases). Germline loops: CDR1 MNHEY, CDR2 SMNVEV (reference sequence). There are 12 residues in the CDR3. Trimming removed 6 bases at V and 8 bases at J, with 10 bases between. In DNA form, the CDR3 reads TGTGCCAGCAGGACAGGCTACGAAAAACTGTTTTTT. Its translation is CASRTGYEKLFF.

This chain connects TRBV4-3 to TRBJ2-2; 10 bases fit TRBD1. The CDR3 extends over 15 amino acids. With V trimmed by 4 bases and J by 7 bases, 6 bases remained unmatched. The germline V gene has CDR1 LGHNA and CDR2 YSLEER. This CDR3 is CASSRLDRGGGELFF. CDR3 DNA sequence: TGCGCCAGCAGCCGCCTGGACAGGGGGGGCGGGGAGCTGTTTTTT.

The chain recombines TRBV20-1 with TRBJ2-1, with D possibly being TRBD1 (5 bases). The CDR3 length is 11 residues. V was trimmed by 3 bases and J by 8 bases, leaving 8 bases between them. Looked up from germline, CDR1 is DFQATT and CDR2 is SNEGSKA (reference sequence). CDR3 in amino acids: CSASLGDEQFF. DNA of the CDR3: TGCAGTGCTAGTTTAGGGGATGAGCAGTTCTTC.

The rearrangement uses TRBV19 and TRBJ1-3, with TRBD1 identical over 7 bases. Germline V CDR1 and CDR2: LNHDA, SQIVND (reference sequence). V shed 8 bases, J shed 3 bases, and the junction held 10 bases outside the gene matches. The CDR3 consists of 15 residues. The CDR3 region has the DNA TGTGCCAGTGGGCCACAGGGGATCCTTGGAAACACCATATATTTT. Residues: CASGPQGILGNTIYF.

This clone was seen a single time. This chain uses TRBV7-2 with TRBJ2-7; maybe TRBD2 (5 bases). This CDR3 comprises 15 residues. Germline V CDR1 and CDR2: SGHTA, FQGNSA. The V and J ends lost 5 bases and 7 bases respectively, with 21 bases between them. Here the CDR3 reads CASSGGPIRSGEQYF. The CDR3 DNA reads as TGTGCCAGCAGCGGTGGACCGATAAGATCGGGGGAGCAGTACTTC.

The chain combines TRBV6-5 with TRBJ2-5, with D perhaps TRBD2 (5 bases). The V end lost 2 bases, the J end lost 5 bases, and 15 bases lay between the germline ends. This CDR3 contains 15 residues. Germline CDR1 reads MNHEY; CDR2 reads SVGAGI. Here the CDR3 reads CASSYGLAWSETQYF. The CDR3, as DNA: TGTGCCAGCAGTTACGGGCTAGCTTGGTCGGAGACCCAGTACTTC.

The rearrangement joins TRBV2 to TRBJ2-2; the D is unclear. In germline, CDR1 is SNHLY, CDR2 FYNNEI. This CDR3 is 13 amino acids long. V lost 6 bases to trimming and J lost 2 bases, with 7 bases between them. CDR3 bases: TGTGCCAGCAGACGGAGCAACACCGGGGAGCTGTTTTTT. As protein: CASRRSNTGELFF. The variable domain in full, completed from reference TRBV2 and TRBJ2-2, reads EPEVTQTPSHQVTQMGQEVILRCVPISNHLYFYWYRQILGQKVEFLVSFYNNEISEKSEIFDDQFSVERPDGSNFTLKIRSTKLEDSAMYFCASRRSNTGELFFGEGSRLTVL.

The chain is built from TRBV19 and TRBJ1-5, with 8 bases fitting TRBD1. The CDR3 is 16 residues long. After removal of 5 bases from V and 2 bases from J, the junction contained 8 bases not matched to a gene. The germline gives CDR1 LNHDA, CDR2 SQIVND (reference sequence). Written as DNA, the CDR3 is TGTGCCAGTAGTGGTCGACAGGGGTTTGGCAATCAGCCCCAGCATTTT. This codes for CASSGRQGFGNQPQHF. Variable domain in full (rest from reference TRBV19 and TRBJ1-5): DGGITQSPKYLFRKEGQNVTLSCEQNLNHDAMYWYRQDPGQGLRLIYYSQIVNDFQKGDIAEGYSVSREKKESFPLTVTSAQKNPTAFYLCASSGRQGFGNQPQHFGDGTRLSIL.

Many counts were recorded for this clone. The chain has TRBV18 and TRBJ2-7, with a tentative D call TRBD1 (5 bases). Germline V gives CDR1 KGHSH, CDR2 LQKENI. V gave up 1 base and J gave up 1 base, with 5 bases separating them. The CDR3 runs to 13 residues. The CDR3 nucleotides read TGTGCCAGCTCACCACAGGGGTCCTACGAGCAGTACTTC. This encodes CASSPQGSYEQYF. The entire variable domain, with the rest obtained from reference TRBV18 and TRBJ2-7, is as follows: NAGVMQNPRHLVRRRGQEARLRCSPMKGHSHVYWYRQLPEEGLKFMVYLQKENIIDESGMPKERFSAEFPKEGPSILRIQQVVRGDSAAYFCASSPQGSYEQYFGPGTRLTVT.